This section outlines one TCR beta chain sequence together with its context. Its antigen remains unidentified. These data belong to a study of cytomegalovirus exposure and HLA in healthy donors. Overall study results and limits: Most CMV-associated TCR beta chains appeared HLA-restricted in a later analysis. The number of N-insertions in an Asian-associated ancestry cluster was reportedly below the roughly 670-donor mean in a later analysis. In all likelihood, a cluster of highly shared sequence variants was a sequencing artifact.

The PCR was carried out with 60 Vbeta primers and 13 Jbeta primers. Sequencing used immunoSEQ multiplex PCR; TCRdb keeps in-frame clones, though not all of them. The sample has about 85,000 clones, over 60% seen once. Per the germline V gene, CDR1 is MNHNS and CDR2 is SASEGT. The V end lost 8 bases, the J end lost 5 bases, and 14 bases lay between the germline ends. The CDR3 covers 13 residues. The origin of this receptor is a man aged 25-40 years in good health and CMV-seronegative. Sequencing was done on a sample of PBMCs. The chain is built from TRBV6-1 and TRBJ2-3; D call uncertain. CDR3 nucleotides: TGTGCCAGCGGGTCCTCAGGAATAGATACGCAGTATTTT. It translates to CASGSSGIDTQYF.